Below, one T cell receptor (beta chain) is given with its context. The CDR3 sequence is 16 residues long. The ends were cut back, 0 bases at V and 1 base at J, with 12 bases in the middle. Germline CDR1 reads MNHEY; CDR2 reads SVGAGI. The source of the sample is a study of T-cell memory formation after mild COVID-19. From the 5' RACE reads, TCRdb called clonotypes with MiXCR, one entry per CDR3 protein. The sample has 90,000 to 120,000 distinct CDR3 sequences, 11% seen once; the top ten hold around 40%. The chain combines TRBV6-5 with TRBJ2-5, with D perhaps assigned TRBD1 or TRBD2 (6 bases each). The origin of this receptor is a man aged 18 to 30 who had mild COVID-19 (a few samples of this study predate the infection). Cell type and time point are not known. Sequenced: PBMCs or a T cell subset sorted from them (not recorded which). The CDR3 DNA is TGTGCCAGCAGTTACTCTTGGGGGGCGCCCCAAGAGACCCAGTACTTC. It specifies CASSYSWGAPQETQYF.